These T cell receptor beta chains were read from a single sample in a study of blood T cell repertoires in COVID-19. The assay was immunoSEQ multiplex PCR, and TCRdb's table has in-frame clones only and misses some. The sample holds roughly 120,000 clones, 65% to 90% seen once. What was sequenced was peripheral blood. These receptors originate from a man older than 75 with acute or convalescent COVID-19. Each CDR3 is given with its conserved first and last residue. Each record gives: D gene, V gene, J gene, clone size, CDR3 protein, CDR3 DNA. A D gene is named only where the DNA matches it firmly. The size field is filled for only some rows; it gives once, few, many or a size class.

d_gene: TRBD1
v_gene: TRBV2
j_gene: TRBJ2-7
abundance: .
CDR3aa: CASSGQGDEQYF
CDR3nt: TGTGCCAGCAGTGGGCAGGGGGACGAGCAGTACTTC

d_gene: .
v_gene: TRBV6-4
j_gene: TRBJ1-5
abundance: once
CDR3aa: CASSEAGHSNQPQHF
CDR3nt: TGTGCCAGCAGTGAGGCAGGCCATAGCAATCAGCCCCAGCATTTT

d_gene: .
v_gene: TRBV27
j_gene: TRBJ2-7
abundance: .
CDR3aa: CASSSPSTGRYEQYF
CDR3nt: TGTGCCAGCAGTTCCCCCAGTACAGGCCGCTACGAGCAGTACTTC

d_gene: .
v_gene: TRBV3-1/TRBV3-2
j_gene: TRBJ2-2
abundance: .
CDR3aa: CASSPTQARGELFF
CDR3nt: TGTGCCAGCAGCCCAACACAGGCCCGTGGGGAGCTGTTTTTT

d_gene: .
v_gene: TRBV28
j_gene: TRBJ1-4
abundance: .
CDR3aa: CASRSNRAVNEKLFF
CDR3nt: TGTGCCAGCAGATCTAACAGGGCCGTTAATGAAAAACTGTTTTTT

d_gene: .
v_gene: TRBV21-1
j_gene: TRBJ2-7
abundance: .
CDR3aa: CASSKEGSRGEQYF
CDR3nt: TGTGCCAGCAGCAAAGAGGGCAGCCGAGGGGAGCAGTACTTC

d_gene: .
v_gene: TRBV19
j_gene: TRBJ1-4
abundance: once
CDR3aa: CASSTQGMWSEKLFF
CDR3nt: TGTGCCAGTAGTACCCAGGGAATGTGGAGTGAAAAACTGTTTTTT

d_gene: .
v_gene: TRBV27
j_gene: TRBJ1-4
abundance: .
CDR3aa: CASRGARENEKLFF
CDR3nt: TGTGCCAGCAGAGGGGCGCGCGAAAACGAAAAACTGTTTTTT

d_gene: TRBD1
v_gene: TRBV6-5
j_gene: TRBJ1-2
abundance: .
CDR3aa: CASWGQRRHIF
CDR3nt: TGTGCCAGCTGGGGACAGCGTCGACATATCTTC

d_gene: .
v_gene: TRBV6-2/TRBV6-3
j_gene: TRBJ2-7
abundance: .
CDR3aa: CASSSPPHEQYF
CDR3nt: TGTGCCAGCAGTTCCCCTCCCCACGAGCAGTACTTC

d_gene: .
v_gene: TRBV7-3
j_gene: TRBJ2-1
abundance: .
CDR3aa: CASTVGLPGVSNEQFF
CDR3nt: TGTGCCAGCACCGTCGGACTTCCCGGGGTTAGTAATGAGCAGTTCTTC

d_gene: .
v_gene: TRBV6-6
j_gene: TRBJ2-7
abundance: .
CDR3aa: CASSRRTDYEQYF
CDR3nt: TGTGCCAGCAGTCGCCGGACAGACTACGAGCAGTACTTC

d_gene: TRBD1
v_gene: TRBV7-9
j_gene: TRBJ1-5
abundance: once
CDR3aa: CASSLADQGALQPQHF
CDR3nt: TGTGCCAGCAGCTTAGCCGACCAGGGGGCTCTCCAGCCCCAGCATTTT

d_gene: .
v_gene: TRBV19
j_gene: TRBJ2-2
abundance: .
CDR3aa: CASSISPGSDGELFF
CDR3nt: TGTGCCAGTAGTATTAGCCCGGGATCGGACGGGGAGCTGTTTTTT

d_gene: .
v_gene: TRBV9
j_gene: TRBJ1-6
abundance: .
CDR3aa: CASSGGLENSPLHF
CDR3nt: TGTGCCAGCAGCGGGGGACTCGAAAATTCACCCCTCCACTTT

d_gene: .
v_gene: TRBV2
j_gene: TRBJ1-2
abundance: .
CDR3aa: CASSFGGSGGYTF
CDR3nt: TGTGCCAGCAGTTTCGGAGGGAGCGGTGGCTACACCTTC

d_gene: .
v_gene: TRBV5-8
j_gene: TRBJ2-1
abundance: .
CDR3aa: CASSLFWTPNNEQFF
CDR3nt: TGTGCCAGCAGCTTATTCTGGACACCGAACAATGAGCAGTTCTTC

d_gene: .
v_gene: TRBV30
j_gene: TRBJ2-3
abundance: once
CDR3aa: CAWRQDLTDTQYF
CDR3nt: TGTGCCTGGCGACAGGACCTCACAGATACGCAGTATTTT

d_gene: TRBD1
v_gene: TRBV7-2
j_gene: TRBJ1-2
abundance: .
CDR3aa: CASSSAGGGYTF
CDR3nt: TGTGCCAGCAGCTCCGCAGGGGGTGGCTACACCTTC

d_gene: TRBD1
v_gene: TRBV7-2
j_gene: TRBJ2-3
abundance: .
CDR3aa: CASSSQETGWGDTQYF
CDR3nt: TGTGCCAGCAGCTCCCAAGAGACAGGGTGGGGAGATACGCAGTATTTT

d_gene: .
v_gene: TRBV18
j_gene: TRBJ2-7
abundance: .
CDR3aa: CASSPLTGAYEQYF
CDR3nt: TGTGCCAGCTCACCCTTGACAGGTGCCTACGAGCAGTACTTC

d_gene: TRBD2
v_gene: TRBV11-2
j_gene: TRBJ2-7
abundance: .
CDR3aa: CASSPTLAGLTYEQYF
CDR3nt: TGTGCCAGCAGCCCAACCCTAGCGGGACTTACCTACGAGCAGTACTTC

d_gene: TRBD1
v_gene: TRBV10-3
j_gene: TRBJ1-3
abundance: .
CDR3aa: CAAGTDSGNTIYF
CDR3nt: TGTGCCGCCGGGACAGACTCTGGAAACACCATATATTTT

d_gene: .
v_gene: TRBV7-2
j_gene: TRBJ1-2
abundance: once
CDR3aa: CASSLERGGYTF
CDR3nt: TGTGCCAGCAGCTTAGAAAGGGGAGGCTACACCTTC

d_gene: TRBD1
v_gene: TRBV5-4
j_gene: TRBJ2-1
abundance: .
CDR3aa: CASSLGVTGYTEQFF
CDR3nt: TGTGCCAGCAGCTTGGGCGTGACAGGGTATACTGAGCAGTTCTTC

d_gene: .
v_gene: TRBV3-1/TRBV3-2
j_gene: TRBJ1-2
abundance: once
CDR3aa: CASSLRGGQAPYGYTF
CDR3nt: TGTGCCAGCAGCCTCCGCGGGGGGCAGGCGCCCTATGGCTACACCTTC

d_gene: TRBD1
v_gene: TRBV13
j_gene: TRBJ1-2
abundance: .
CDR3aa: CASSSRDREYGYTF
CDR3nt: TGTGCCAGCAGCTCCCGGGACAGGGAGTATGGCTACACCTTC

d_gene: .
v_gene: TRBV5-1
j_gene: TRBJ1-2
abundance: .
CDR3aa: CASSPTVDYGYTF
CDR3nt: TGCGCCAGCAGCCCGACAGTAGACTATGGCTACACCTTC

d_gene: .
v_gene: TRBV6-5
j_gene: TRBJ1-1
abundance: .
CDR3aa: CASGAGRLINTEAFF
CDR3nt: TGTGCCAGCGGGGCGGGACGCTTAATAAACACTGAAGCTTTCTTT

d_gene: .
v_gene: TRBV30
j_gene: TRBJ1-3
abundance: few
CDR3aa: CAWSVQFGHTIYF
CDR3nt: TGTGCCTGGAGTGTACAATTTGGTCACACCATATATTTT

d_gene: TRBD1
v_gene: TRBV25-1
j_gene: TRBJ1-1
abundance: .
CDR3aa: CASSPGTVNTEAFF
CDR3nt: TGTGCCAGCAGCCCGGGGACAGTGAACACTGAAGCTTTCTTT